The clone carrying this T cell receptor (beta chain) has at least ten counts. This sample was included in a study of T cells in Graves' hyperthyroidism and ophthalmopathy. Amplification of TCR beta CDR3 regions used RNA as the template. A first-round RT-PCR of the TCR CDR3 used the HTBI primer set. TCRdb re-called the multiplex PCR reads with MiXCR, one entry per CDR3 protein. Of approximately 400,000 distinct CDR3 sequences in the sample, 15% to 19% were seen once. The CDR3 is 16 residues long. Germline CDR1 and CDR2: DFQATT and SNEGSKA (reference sequence). V shed 5 bases, J shed 4 bases, and the junction held 7 bases outside the gene matches.

The sequence was obtained from a woman aged 18-29 years with Graves' hyperthyroidism. The rearrangement links TRBV20-1 to TRBJ2-2; 13 bases map to TRBD2. The source material was blood. In nucleotides, the CDR3 is TGCAGTGCTGTACGCGGACTAGCGGGAGCCACCGGGGAGCTGTTTTTT. Amino acids: CSAVRGLAGATGELFF.